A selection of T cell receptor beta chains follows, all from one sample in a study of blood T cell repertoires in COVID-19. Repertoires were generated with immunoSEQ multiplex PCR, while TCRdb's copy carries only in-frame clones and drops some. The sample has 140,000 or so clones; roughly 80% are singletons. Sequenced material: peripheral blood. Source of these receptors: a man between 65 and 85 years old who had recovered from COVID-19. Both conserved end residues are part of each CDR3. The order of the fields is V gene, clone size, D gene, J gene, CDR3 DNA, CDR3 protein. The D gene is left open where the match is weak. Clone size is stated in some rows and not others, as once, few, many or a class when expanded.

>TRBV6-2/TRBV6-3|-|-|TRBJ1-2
TGTGCCAGCAGTCTCGTAGTTAACTATGGCTACACCTTC
CASSLVVNYGYTF
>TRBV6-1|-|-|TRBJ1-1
TGTGCCAGCAGTGACCGTATTGGGAGGACTGAAGCTTTCTTT
CASSDRIGRTEAFF
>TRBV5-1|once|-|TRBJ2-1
TGCGCCAGCAGCTTGCACGGAGGGCCGGGGAATGAGCAGTTCTTC
CASSLHGGPGNEQFF
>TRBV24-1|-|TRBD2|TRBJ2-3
TGTGCCACCAGTGATTTGGCAGCGGGAGGAAGGGCGCAGTATTTT
CATSDLAAGGRAQYF
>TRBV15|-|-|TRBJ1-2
TGTGCCACCAGCAGAGTAGTCGGGGGAGGCTACACCTTC
CATSRVVGGGYTF
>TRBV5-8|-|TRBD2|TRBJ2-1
TGTGCCAGCAGTTGGCCGGAGAGCGGGAGGGCCGAGGAGCAGTTCTTC
CASSWPESGRAEEQFF
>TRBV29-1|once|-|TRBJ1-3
TGCAGCGTTTCCCCGTCGGGAAACACCATATATTTT
CSVSPSGNTIYF
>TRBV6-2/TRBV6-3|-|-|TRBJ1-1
TGTGCCAGCAGCTCCATAGACGGGTGGGTGAACACTGAAGCTTTCTTT
CASSSIDGWVNTEAFF
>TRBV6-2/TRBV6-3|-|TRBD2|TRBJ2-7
TGTGCCAGCAGTTCCCCCCGGACTAGCGGGAGCGACGAGCAGTACTTC
CASSSPRTSGSDEQYF
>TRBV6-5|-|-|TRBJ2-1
TGTGCCAGCAGTTCGTACAACGGGGAGAAGAACAATGAGCAGTTCTTC
CASSSYNGEKNNEQFF
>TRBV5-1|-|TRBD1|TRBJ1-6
TGCGCCAGCAGCAGGACGGGACAGGGGGCGGAAAATTCACCCCTCCACTTT
CASSRTGQGAENSPLHF
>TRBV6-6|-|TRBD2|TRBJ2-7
TGTGCCAGCAAAACGACTAGCGGGAGCTACGAGCAGTACTTC
CASKTTSGSYEQYF
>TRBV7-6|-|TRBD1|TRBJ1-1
TGTGCCAGCAGCTTAGCGCGACAGGGGAACACTGAAGCTTTCTTT
CASSLARQGNTEAFF
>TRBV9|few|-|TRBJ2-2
TGTGCCAGCAGCGACGATTTCGAAGGGAGTTCGCGCACCGGGGAGCTGTTTTTT
CASSDDFEGSSRTGELFF
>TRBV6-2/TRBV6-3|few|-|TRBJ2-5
TGTGCCAGCACCCCCAAAAGGACTAAGCTACAAGAGACCCAGTACTTC
CASTPKRTKLQETQYF
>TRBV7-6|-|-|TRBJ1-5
TGTGCCAGCAGCCATCGGGACATCCCCACCCCGAATCAGCCCCAGCATTTT
CASSHRDIPTPNQPQHF
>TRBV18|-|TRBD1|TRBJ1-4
TGTGCCAGCTCACCCTTTGAAGGACAGGGAGATAATGAAAAACTGTTTTTT
CASSPFEGQGDNEKLFF
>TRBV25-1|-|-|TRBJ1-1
TGTGCCAGCAGTGATTCAGGGAGGACTGAAGCTTTCTTT
CASSDSGRTEAFF